This T cell receptor beta chain was observed in a study of shared clonotypes between healthy human individuals. The study, taken as a whole, reports: Rarefaction gave evidence that sorted-subset sequencing remained incomplete despite large depth. Naive CD4 clonotypes overlapped across a few donors at roughly 4.5%.

Here immunoSEQ multiplex PCR was the method, and the copy in TCRdb shows in-frame clones only, minus some. The sample consists of around 720,000 clones, 73% of them appearing once. Of note for this clone: The antigen is undetermined.

In germline, CDR1 is LNHDA, CDR2 SQIVND (reference sequence). With 5 bases removed from V and 0 bases from J, the gap between germline ends came to 7 bases. The CDR3 has 13 residues. The source of this sequence is a woman in her 30s in good health. Input material: memory CD4+ T cells sorted from blood. Indicated subset: CD45RA-negative fraction. The chain recombines TRBV19 with TRBJ1-1; tentative D call: TRBD1 (5 bases). CDR3 DNA sequence: TGTGCCAGTAGTTTGACAGTGAACACTGAAGCTTTCTTT. It translates to CASSLTVNTEAFF.